This note documents a single T cell receptor (beta chain) sequence. The data are from a study of control samples from healthy donors and cancer patients. The data were produced by immunoSEQ multiplex PCR, yet TCRdb's version contains in-frame clones alone and is incomplete. The sample includes approximately 70,000 clones, 84% seen only once; the top ten take roughly 16%. V was clipped by 4 bases and J by 3 bases; unmatched bases: 5. Germline V gives CDR1 MNHNY, CDR2 SVGAGI (reference sequence). The CDR3 has 15 amino acids. The chain uses TRBV6-6 and TRBJ2-5, with 10 bases fitting TRBD2. Sequenced input: blood. The TCR comes from a man in his forties or fifties in good health. The CDR3 protein is CASSSPLAGEETQYF. CDR3 DNA sequence: TGTGCCAGCAGTTCCCCCCTAGCGGGGGAAGAGACCCAGTACTTC.